This TCR beta chain stems from a study of cytomegalovirus exposure and HLA in healthy donors. The V end was cut by 2 bases, the J end by 4 bases, with 14 bases between. The CDR3 is made up of 15 amino acids. Germline loops: CDR1 SGHKS, CDR2 YYEKEE (reference sequence). Remarks on this clone: Its antigen is still unknown.

PCR employed 60 Vbeta and 13 Jbeta primers. Generated by immunoSEQ multiplex PCR, the TCRdb table keeps only in-frame clones and is missing some. Among around 96,000 clones, about 84% were seen once, and the ten largest hold 2% to 2.5%. Findings and caveats of the study: Researchers reported that a few CMV-associated chains were confirmed in vitro as CMV antigen-specific. Accurate predictions that matched the HLA-A and HLA-B alleles of most subjects were reportedly made from TCR beta sequences.

This receptor was identified in a man aged 18 to 35 in good health and CMV-seronegative. The V call is TRBV5-5, the J call TRBJ2-3; D remains unclear. Sequencing input: PBMCs. The CDR3 sequence is CASSLGLDVPDTQYF. CDR3 sequence (DNA): TGTGCCAGCAGCTTAGGTCTAGATGTACCAGATACGCAGTATTTT.